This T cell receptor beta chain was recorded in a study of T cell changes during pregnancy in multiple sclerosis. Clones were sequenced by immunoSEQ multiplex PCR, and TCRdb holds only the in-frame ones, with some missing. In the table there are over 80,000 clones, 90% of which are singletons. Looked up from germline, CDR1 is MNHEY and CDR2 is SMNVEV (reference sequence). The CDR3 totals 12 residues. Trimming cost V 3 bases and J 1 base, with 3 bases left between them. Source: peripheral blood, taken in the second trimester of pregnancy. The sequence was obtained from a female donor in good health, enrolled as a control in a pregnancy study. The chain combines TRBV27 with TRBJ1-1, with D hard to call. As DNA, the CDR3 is TGTGCCAGCAGTTTCCGGAACACTGAAGCTTTCTTT. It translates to CASSFRNTEAFF.